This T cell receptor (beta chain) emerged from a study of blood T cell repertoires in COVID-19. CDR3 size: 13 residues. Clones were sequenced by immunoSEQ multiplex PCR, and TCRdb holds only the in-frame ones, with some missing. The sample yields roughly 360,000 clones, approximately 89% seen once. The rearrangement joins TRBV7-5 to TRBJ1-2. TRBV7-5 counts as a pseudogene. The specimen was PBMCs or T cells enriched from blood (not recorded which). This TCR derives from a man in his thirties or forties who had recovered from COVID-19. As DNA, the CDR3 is TGTGCCACTCGAACGGAGGGTGACTATGGCTACACCTTC. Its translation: CATRTEGDYGYTF.